This TCR beta chain was identified during a study of Tregs in tolerant kidney transplant recipients (dated by TCRdb to the late 2010s). Background on the whole study: TCRbeta sequencing was used in the study to identify donor-specific regulatory T cells before combined kidney and bone marrow transplantation, and the identified cells were then tracked after transplant. TCRbeta repertoire sequencing was used in 3 healthy controls to compare several methods for expanding Tregs specific for an allogeneic donor. Broad study findings and their caveats: Biological reproducibility was not directly assessed, although technical replication error appeared to be minimal. Expanding Tregs with activated donor B cells appeared to identify the most biologically relevant and donor-specific TCRbeta repertoire. The study was limited by small patient numbers, and the findings need validation in larger populations and under other immunosuppression protocols.

For TCRbeta CDR3 sequencing, genomic DNA was extracted from sorted cells using the QIAGEN DNeasy Blood and Tissue Kit. High-throughput TCRbeta CDR3 sequencing was carried out commercially through immunoSEQ, with PCR amplification with bias correction and internal controls included. Under the source paper's analysis protocol: A unique productive TCRbeta sequence was defined by the CDR3 nucleotide sequence when primers matched, and otherwise by the CDR3 amino acid sequence together with the Vbeta and Jbeta genes. Sorting error was corrected by removing sequences shared between sorted populations at a frequency ratio of 2:1 or less, and the remaining shared sequences were assigned to the higher population. Donor-reactive sequences were defined as at least 5-fold expanded in CFSE-low cells versus unstimulated cells, with frequency of at least 0.01% in CFSE-low cells. Jensen-Shannon divergence, calculated on the top 100 TCRbeta sequences ranked by frequency, was used to quantify repertoire divergence. For samples with multiple sequencing runs, sorting error was corrected in each run separately before the runs were combined. This immuneACCESS table, as held by TCRdb, lists in-frame sequences with V and J called but not all clones. Of the missing ones, under half trace to an unresolved V gene in checked studies; the others have no known cause. V and J calls and clone size follow that table, whereas D and trimming were derived from the DNA. This sample comprises tens of thousands of clones, around 84% of them detected only once. Clones ranked in the top ten supply roughly 4.9% of the sample.

CDR1 and CDR2 are read off the germline V gene as SGDLS and YYNGEE. The CDR3 runs 16 residues from the cysteine to the phenylalanine. Solely the CDR3 DNA is kept, with 48 bases framed from the first base. V trim: 4 bases; J trim: 6 bases; unmatched bases: 12. Unstimulated Tregs (CD4+CD25+CD127-), CD4+ non-Tregs (CD4+CD25-), CD4 and CD8 cells were FACS-sorted from thawed PBMCs. Healthy control blood came either as purchased buffy coats or from healthy volunteers. Healthy control blood was processed by Ficoll density gradient to PBMCs and cryopreserved; patient PBMCs were collected before and after transplant. The table lists this clone with a few counts. The specificity of this receptor is unknown. Per-base quality was not reported, and no clone a single base away is much larger than it.

This receptor was taken from a human donor in good health. Recombination connected TRBV9 to TRBJ2-3, with 9 bases aligning to TRBD1. Sequenced input: CD4+ T cells from blood. The CDR3 reads as follows: CASSTRTGDGSDTQYF. The nucleotides read TGTGCCAGCAGCACCAGGACAGGGGATGGCTCGGATACGCAGTATTTT.